Each of the 18 T cell receptor beta chains below was sequenced from the same sample in a study of CD8 T cells in Susac syndrome. RNA, at roughly 0.45 to 1 ug, was reverse transcribed with random hexamers. TCRdb used MiXCR to reprocess the immunoSEQ multiplex PCR reads, holding one entry per CDR3 protein. The top ten hold just over 0.095% of the sample, which has 110,000 or so distinct CDR3 sequences, around 97% seen once. Sequencing was performed on CD4+ T cells from PBMCs. The receptor set was obtained from a human donor in good health.

The chain joins TRBV28 to TRBJ2-2, with D unclear. The CDR3 covers 14 residues. Trimming pared 4 bases from V and 2 bases from J, leaving 8 bases between. The germline V gene encodes CDR1 MDHEN and CDR2 SYDVKM. CDR3 nucleotide sequence: TGTGCCAGCAGTTCTCCATCAAACACCGGGGAGCTGTTTTTT. This codes for CASSSPSNTGELFF. The whole variable domain, filled in from reference TRBV28 and TRBJ2-2, reads DVKVTQSSRYLVKRTGEKVFLECVQDMDHENMFWYRQDPGLGLRLIYFSYDVKMKEKGDIPEGYSVSREKKERFSLILESASTNQTSMYLCASSSPSNTGELFFGEGSRLTVL.

The chain couples TRBV15 to TRBJ2-4; 7 positions match TRBD2. The V gene's germline CDR1 is LNHNV and CDR2 YYDKDF (reference sequence). Trimming removed 1 base from V and 2 bases from J; junction bases left unmatched: 2. The CDR3 has 15 residues. The CDR3 DNA reads as TGTGCCACCAGCAGAGGGGGGGGATCCAAAAACATTCAGTACTTC. It encodes CATSRGGGSKNIQYF.

This chain joins TRBV2 and TRBJ2-7; D is perhaps TRBD2 (6 bases). Per the germline V gene, CDR1 is SNHLY and CDR2 is FYNNEI. This CDR3 has 12 residues. V dropped 10 bases and J dropped 3 bases, with 13 bases sitting between them. The CDR3: CATGGELYEQYF. The CDR3 DNA reads as TGTGCCACCGGGGGTGAGCTCTACGAGCAGTACTTC.

The V call is TRBV5-1, the J call TRBJ1-1; TRBD1 aligns across 7 bases. Germline CDR1 reads SGHRS; CDR2 reads YFSETQ. The junction had 5 bases not matched to a gene; V was cut back by 2 bases and J by 1 base. This CDR3 is 15 amino acids long. The CDR3 spells CASSFTGEGNTEAFF. DNA for the CDR3: TGCGCCAGCAGCTTTACAGGGGAGGGGAACACTGAAGCTTTCTTT.

The chain couples TRBV19 to TRBJ2-5, with TRBD2 matching over 11 bases. The CDR3 has 15 amino acids. Germline V gives CDR1 LNHDA, CDR2 SQIVND (reference sequence). Losses at the gene ends were 7 bases for V and 1 base for J; bases not matched to a gene: 5. The CDR3 DNA sequence: TGTGCCAGTAATCTAGCGGGAGGCCCCCAAGAGACCCAGTACTTC. It translates to CASNLAGGPQETQYF.

This chain links TRBV2 with TRBJ2-7; D tentatively fits TRBD1 or TRBD2 (5 bases each). The germline gives CDR1 SNHLY, CDR2 FYNNEI. The CDR3 extends over 11 amino acids. V was trimmed by 3 bases and J by 11 bases, leaving 11 bases between them. The CDR3 nucleotides read TGTGCCAGCAGTGAGGCAGGGACCGAGTACTTC. Translating gives CASSEAGTEYF.

J is TRBJ2-7 and V is TRBV20-1; tentatively, D is TRBD1 (5 bases). CDR3 length: 15 amino acids. CDR1 is DFQATT, CDR2 SNEGSKA, per germline (reference sequence). The ends were cut back, 0 bases at V and 3 bases at J, with 15 bases in the middle. This CDR3 reads CSAREARVLNYEQYF. The CDR3 bases are TGCAGTGCTAGAGAGGCCAGGGTCTTAAACTACGAGCAGTACTTC.

The rearrangement links TRBV2 to TRBJ1-1; maybe TRBD1 (5 bases). Germline values: CDR1 SNHLY, CDR2 FYNNEI. V lost 6 bases to trimming and J lost 3 bases, with 17 bases between them. The CDR3 consists of 15 residues. The CDR3 region is CASRGPGTFDTEAFF. The CDR3 coding sequence is TGTGCCAGCAGAGGACCAGGGACCTTTGACACTGAAGCTTTCTTT. The full variable domain, rest sourced from reference TRBV2 and TRBJ1-1, is EPEVTQTPSHQVTQMGQEVILRCVPISNHLYFYWYRQILGQKVEFLVSFYNNEISEKSEIFDDQFSVERPDGSNFTLKIRSTKLEDSAMYFCASRGPGTFDTEAFFGQGTRLTVV.

J is TRBJ2-7 and V is TRBV2, with 8 bases aligning to TRBD2. Germline CDR1 reads SNHLY; CDR2 reads FYNNEI. The V gene end was trimmed by 8 bases and the J gene end by 7 bases; junction bases not matched to a gene: 13. The CDR3 has 14 residues. CDR3 amino acids: CASQRLATLREQYF. The CDR3 DNA follows: TGTGCCAGCCAAAGACTAGCGACATTGCGGGAGCAGTACTTC.

The chain uses TRBV5-1 and TRBJ2-3; D call uncertain. This CDR3 contains 13 residues. In germline, CDR1 is SGHRS, CDR2 YFSETQ. V was trimmed by 4 bases and J by 0 bases, leaving 6 bases between them. Here the CDR3 reads CASSTPSTDTQYF. CDR3 nucleotide sequence: TGCGCCAGCAGCACACCTAGCACAGATACGCAGTATTTT.

The chain links TRBV19 to TRBJ2-7; TRBD2 matches 8 bases. CDR3 length: 14 amino acids. V shed 4 bases, J shed 2 bases, and the junction held 4 bases outside the gene matches. Germline CDR1 reads LNHDA; CDR2 reads SQIVND (reference sequence). The CDR3 reads CASSRVAGPYEQYF. Here the CDR3 DNA reads TGTGCCAGTAGTAGGGTAGCGGGACCCTACGAGCAGTACTTC.

The chain couples TRBV7-3 to TRBJ2-3; the match to TRBD2 covers 9 bases. Germline CDR1 and CDR2: SGHTA and FQGTGA. This CDR3 comprises 18 residues. With V trimmed by 0 bases and J by 4 bases, 11 bases remained unmatched. This chain's CDR3 is CASSLTQSGGGASDTQYF. CDR3 coding DNA: TGTGCCAGCAGCTTAACGCAATCAGGCGGGGGGGCGTCAGATACGCAGTATTTT.

V gene TRBV5-4 combines with J gene TRBJ2-3, with TRBD2 matching over 8 bases. The CDR3 sequence is 15 residues long. V shed 0 bases and J 4 bases; nucleotides not matched to a gene: 4. Germline loops: CDR1 SGHNT, CDR2 YYREEE (reference sequence). The CDR3 DNA reads as TGTGCCAGCAGCTTGGAACTAGCGGAATCAGATACGCAGTATTTT. It is translated as CASSLELAESDTQYF.

The rearrangement links TRBV7-2 to TRBJ2-3; 8 bases line up with TRBD2. The V and J ends lost 4 bases and 7 bases, in that order; junction bases with no gene match: 10. The germline V gene has CDR1 SGHTA and CDR2 FQGNSA. The CDR3 runs 15 residues. The CDR3 nucleotides read TGTGCCAGCAGCTCCTTAGCGGGGCCCATGCATACGCAGTATTTT. It specifies CASSSLAGPMHTQYF.

The chain has TRBV19 and TRBJ2-7; D gene ambiguous. V gave up 5 bases and J gave up 3 bases, with 2 bases separating them. The germline V gene encodes CDR1 LNHDA and CDR2 SQIVND (reference sequence). This CDR3 is 10 amino acids long. CDR3 DNA sequence: TGTGCCAGTAGTCGCTACGAGCAGTACTTC. The encoded protein is CASSRYEQYF. Combining the CDR3 with reference TRBV19 and TRBJ2-7 gives the whole variable domain DGGITQSPKYLFRKEGQNVTLSCEQNLNHDAMYWYRQDPGQGLRLIYYSQIVNDFQKGDIAEGYSVSREKKESFPLTVTSAQKNPTAFYLCASSRYEQYFGPGTRLTVT.

The chain recombines TRBV6-1 with TRBJ1-2, with 8 bases identical to TRBD1. Germline V gene data show CDR1 as MNHNS and CDR2 as SASEGT. Unmatched junction bases numbered 16, after V lost 6 bases and J lost 4 bases. CDR3 length: 17 residues. The CDR3 here is CASSLPRGTGGSYGYTF. The CDR3 DNA is TGTGCCAGCAGCCTACCTCGGGGCACAGGGGGGAGCTATGGCTACACCTTC.

The CDR3 sequence: CASSLQGSPLHF. The CDR3 coding sequence is TGTGCCAGCAGCTTACAGGGGTCACCCCTCCACTTT. The J gene is TRBJ1-6, the V gene TRBV2; 7 positions match TRBD1. After removal of 6 bases from V and 10 bases from J, the junction contained 3 bases not matched to a gene. Germline loops: CDR1 SNHLY, CDR2 FYNNEI. This CDR3 has 12 residues.

This rearrangement joins TRBV27 to TRBJ1-6; D is undetermined. The germline V and J ends were trimmed by 0 bases and 13 bases, with 10 bases remaining between them. The CDR3 has 13 residues. Germline lookup yields CDR1 MNHEY and CDR2 SMNVEV (reference sequence). DNA for the CDR3: TGTGCCAGCAGTTTATCAGGGTTGGGTCCCCTCCACTTT. Encoded protein: CASSLSGLGPLHF.